This T cell receptor beta chain was captured in a study of read filtering for tumor transcriptome and immune sequencing. Study results and caveats: Single-read clonotypes: roughly 80% of IR-seq clonotypes (around 3.6% of reads), about 75% of RNA-seq clonotypes (approximately 49% of reads).

From 300 to 400 ng of RNA, a library with molecular barcoded alpha/delta and beta/gamma adaptors was made. One entry per CDR3 protein results from TCRdb running MiXCR on the reads. Of roughly 18,000 distinct CDR3 sequences detected, around 20% appear once; the ten largest clones hold around 24%. A remark on this clonotype: The antigen is not known.

The receptor was isolated from a donor older than 35 with multiple myeloma. Input material: a population of CD138-negative cells sorted from bone marrow.

The CDR3 loop reads CASSQDRASGTSTDTQYF. CDR3 nucleotides: TGTGCCAGCAGCCAAGATCGGGCTAGCGGGACTTCCACAGATACGCAGTATTTT. The chain carries TRBV4-2 and TRBJ2-3; TRBD2 matches at 9 bases. V lost 0 bases and J lost 2; bases outside the gene matches: 9. From germline, CDR1 is LGHNA and CDR2 YNFKEQ. This CDR3 region has 18 residues.